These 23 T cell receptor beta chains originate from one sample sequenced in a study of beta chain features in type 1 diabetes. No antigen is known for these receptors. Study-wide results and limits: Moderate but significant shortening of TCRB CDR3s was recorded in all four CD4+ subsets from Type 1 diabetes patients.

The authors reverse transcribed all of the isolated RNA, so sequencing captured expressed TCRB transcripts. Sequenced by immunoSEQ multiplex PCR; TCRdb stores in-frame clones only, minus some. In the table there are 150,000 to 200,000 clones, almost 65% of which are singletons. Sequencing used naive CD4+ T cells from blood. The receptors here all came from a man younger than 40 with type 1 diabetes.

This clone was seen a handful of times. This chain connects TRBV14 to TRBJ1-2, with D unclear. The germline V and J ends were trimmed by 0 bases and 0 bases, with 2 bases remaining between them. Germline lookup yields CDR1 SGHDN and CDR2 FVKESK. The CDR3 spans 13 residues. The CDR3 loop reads CASSQDANYGYTF. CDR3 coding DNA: TGTGCCAGCAGCCAAGACGCTAACTATGGCTACACCTTC.

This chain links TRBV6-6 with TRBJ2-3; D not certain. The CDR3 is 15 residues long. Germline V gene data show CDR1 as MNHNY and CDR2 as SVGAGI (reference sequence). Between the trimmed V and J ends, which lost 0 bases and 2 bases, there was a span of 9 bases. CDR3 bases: TGTGCCAGCAGTTACTCGGGCAGGAACACAGATACGCAGTATTTT. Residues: CASSYSGRNTDTQYF.

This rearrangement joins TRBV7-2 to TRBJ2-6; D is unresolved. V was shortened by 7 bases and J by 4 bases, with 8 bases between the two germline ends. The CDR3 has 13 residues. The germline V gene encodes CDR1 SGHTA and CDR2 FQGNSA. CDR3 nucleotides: TGTGCCAGCACCCCCGCCGGGGCCAACGTCCTGACTTTC. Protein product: CASTPAGANVLTF.

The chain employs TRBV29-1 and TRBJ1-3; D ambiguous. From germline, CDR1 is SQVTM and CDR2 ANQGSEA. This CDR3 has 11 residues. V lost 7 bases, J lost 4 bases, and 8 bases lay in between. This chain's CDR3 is CSAIGGNTIYF. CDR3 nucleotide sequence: TGCAGCGCCATTGGGGGAAACACCATATATTTT.

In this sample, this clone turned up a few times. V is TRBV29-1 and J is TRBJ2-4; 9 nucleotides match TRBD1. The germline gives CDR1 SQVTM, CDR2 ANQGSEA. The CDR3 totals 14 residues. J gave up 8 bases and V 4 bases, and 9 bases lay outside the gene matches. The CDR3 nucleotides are TGCAGCGTTGTTGAGCCGGGACAGGGCCACATTCAGTACTTC. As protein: CSVVEPGQGHIQYF.

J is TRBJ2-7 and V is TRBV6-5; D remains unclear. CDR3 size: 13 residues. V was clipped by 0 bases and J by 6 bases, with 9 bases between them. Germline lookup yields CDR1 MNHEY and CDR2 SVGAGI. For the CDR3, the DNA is TGTGCCAGCAGTTACTCTCGGACGGCCGAGCAGTACTTC. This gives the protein CASSYSRTAEQYF.

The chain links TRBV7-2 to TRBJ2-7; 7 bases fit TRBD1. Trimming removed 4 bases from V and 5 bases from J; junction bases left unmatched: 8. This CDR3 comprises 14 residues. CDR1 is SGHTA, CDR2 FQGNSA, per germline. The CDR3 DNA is TGTGCCAGCAGCTCCCGACAGGGCAGGAACGAGCAGTACTTC. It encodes CASSSRQGRNEQYF.

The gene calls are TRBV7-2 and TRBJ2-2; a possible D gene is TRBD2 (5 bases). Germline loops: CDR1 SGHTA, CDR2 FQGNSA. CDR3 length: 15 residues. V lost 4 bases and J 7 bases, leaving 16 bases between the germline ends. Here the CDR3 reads CASSSRTTGDGELFF. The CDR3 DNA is TGTGCCAGCAGCTCCCGGACGACCGGGGACGGGGAGCTGTTTTTT.

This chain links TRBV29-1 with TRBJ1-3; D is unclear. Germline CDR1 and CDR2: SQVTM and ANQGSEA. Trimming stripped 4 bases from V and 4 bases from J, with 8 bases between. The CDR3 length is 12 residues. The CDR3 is CSVGTDGNTIYF. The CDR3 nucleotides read TGCAGCGTTGGAACAGACGGAAACACCATATATTTT.

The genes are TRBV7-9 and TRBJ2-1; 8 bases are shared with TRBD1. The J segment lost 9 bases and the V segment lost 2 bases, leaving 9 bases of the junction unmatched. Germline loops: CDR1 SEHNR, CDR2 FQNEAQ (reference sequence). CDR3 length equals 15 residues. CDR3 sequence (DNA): TGTGCCAGCAGCTTAATTATCCAGGGGGCTAGTGAGCAGTTCTTC. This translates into CASSLIIQGASEQFF.

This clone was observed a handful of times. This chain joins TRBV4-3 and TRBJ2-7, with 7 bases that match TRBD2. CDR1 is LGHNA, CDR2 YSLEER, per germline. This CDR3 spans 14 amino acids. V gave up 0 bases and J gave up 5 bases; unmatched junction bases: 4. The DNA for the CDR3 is TGCGCCAGCAGCCAAGAACCAGGGAGGGACGAGCAGTACTTC. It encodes CASSQEPGRDEQYF.

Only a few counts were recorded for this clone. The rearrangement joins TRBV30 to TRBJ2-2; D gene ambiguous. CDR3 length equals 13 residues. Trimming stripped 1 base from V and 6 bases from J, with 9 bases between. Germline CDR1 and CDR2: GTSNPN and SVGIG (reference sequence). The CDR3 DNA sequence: TGTGCCTGGAGTGAGCGCTTGTCCGGGGAGCTGTTTTTT. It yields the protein CAWSERLSGELFF.

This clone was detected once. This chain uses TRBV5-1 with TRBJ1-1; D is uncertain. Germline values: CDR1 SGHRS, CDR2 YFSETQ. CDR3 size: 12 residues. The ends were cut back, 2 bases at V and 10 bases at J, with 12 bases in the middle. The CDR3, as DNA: TGCGCCAGCAGCTTTGGAGGGTTTGGAGCTTTCTTT. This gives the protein CASSFGGFGAFF. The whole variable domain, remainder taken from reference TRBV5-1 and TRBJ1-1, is KAGVTQTPRYLIKTRGQQVTLSCSPISGHRSVSWYQQTPGQGLQFLFEYFSETQRNKGNFPGRFSGRQFSNSRSEMNVSTLELGDSALYLCASSFGGFGAFFGQGTRLTVV.

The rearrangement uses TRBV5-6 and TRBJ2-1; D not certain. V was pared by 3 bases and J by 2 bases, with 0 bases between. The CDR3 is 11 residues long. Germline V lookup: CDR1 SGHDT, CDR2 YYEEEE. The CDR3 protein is CASSSYNEQFF. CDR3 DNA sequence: TGTGCCAGCAGCTCCTACAATGAGCAGTTCTTC.

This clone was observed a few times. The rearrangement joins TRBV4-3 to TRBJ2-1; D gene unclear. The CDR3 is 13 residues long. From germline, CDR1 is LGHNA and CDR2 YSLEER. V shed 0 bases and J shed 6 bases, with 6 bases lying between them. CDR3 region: CASSQDWSNEQFF. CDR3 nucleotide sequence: TGCGCCAGCAGCCAAGATTGGAGCAATGAGCAGTTCTTC.

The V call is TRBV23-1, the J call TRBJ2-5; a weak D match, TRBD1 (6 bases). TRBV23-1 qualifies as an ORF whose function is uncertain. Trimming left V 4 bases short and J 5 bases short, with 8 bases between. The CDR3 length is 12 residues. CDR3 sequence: CASSRTGETQYF. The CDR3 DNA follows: TGCGCCAGCAGTCGTACAGGGGAGACCCAGTACTTC.

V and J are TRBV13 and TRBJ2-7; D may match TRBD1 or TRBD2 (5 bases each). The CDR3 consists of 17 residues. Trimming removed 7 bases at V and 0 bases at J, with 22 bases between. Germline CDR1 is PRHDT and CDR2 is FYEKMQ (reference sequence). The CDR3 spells CASTKLMGLASSYEQYF. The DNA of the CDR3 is TGTGCCAGCACCAAACTCATGGGGCTAGCAAGCTCCTACGAGCAGTACTTC.

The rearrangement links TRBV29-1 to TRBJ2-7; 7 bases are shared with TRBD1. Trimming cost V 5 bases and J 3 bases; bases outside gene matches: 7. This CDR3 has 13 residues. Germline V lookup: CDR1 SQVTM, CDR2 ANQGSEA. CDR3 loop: CSVLGQDHYEQYF. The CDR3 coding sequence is TGCAGCGTTCTCGGACAGGACCACTACGAGCAGTACTTC.

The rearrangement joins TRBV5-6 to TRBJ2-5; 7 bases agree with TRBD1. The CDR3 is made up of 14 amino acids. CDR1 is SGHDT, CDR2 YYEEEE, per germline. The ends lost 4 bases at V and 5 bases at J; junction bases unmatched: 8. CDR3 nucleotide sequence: TGTGCCAGCAGCCCGGGACAGCCTGGCGAGACCCAGTACTTC. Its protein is CASSPGQPGETQYF.

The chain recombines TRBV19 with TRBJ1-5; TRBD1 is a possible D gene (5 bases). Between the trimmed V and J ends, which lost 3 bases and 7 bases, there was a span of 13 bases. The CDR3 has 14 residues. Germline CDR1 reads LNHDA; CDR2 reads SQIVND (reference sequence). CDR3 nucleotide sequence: TGTGCCAGTAGTATTGGACACGGAAAACAGCCCCAGCATTTT. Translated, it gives CASSIGHGKQPQHF.

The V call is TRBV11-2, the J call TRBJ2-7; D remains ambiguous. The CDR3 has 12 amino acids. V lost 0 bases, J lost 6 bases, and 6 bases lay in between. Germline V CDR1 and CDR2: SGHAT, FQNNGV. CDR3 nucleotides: TGTGCCAGCAGCTTAGAGGCCGGCGAGCAGTACTTC. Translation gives CASSLEAGEQYF.

CDR3 DNA sequence: TGTGCCAGCAGTGAATACGGGGGCCCGTACAATGAGCAGTTCTTC. It encodes CASSEYGGPYNEQFF. J is TRBJ2-1 and V is TRBV25-1, with D perhaps TRBD1 or TRBD2 (6 bases each). Trimming removed 0 bases from V and 4 bases from J, with 10 bases in between. CDR1 is MGHDK and CDR2 is SYGVNS in the germline V gene. This CDR3 contains 15 residues.

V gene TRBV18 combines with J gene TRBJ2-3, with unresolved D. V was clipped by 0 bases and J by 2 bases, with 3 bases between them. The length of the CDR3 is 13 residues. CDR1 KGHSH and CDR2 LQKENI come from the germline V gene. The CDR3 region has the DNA TGTGCCAGCTCACCACCGGCCACAGATACGCAGTATTTT. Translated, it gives CASSPPATDTQYF.